The 9 T cell receptor beta chains given below trace back to one sample, sequenced in a study of cytomegalovirus exposure and HLA in healthy donors. The PCR contained 60 Vbeta and 13 Jbeta primers. TCRdb keeps only in-frame clones here, not all; method: immunoSEQ multiplex PCR. The table shows about 200,000 clones, with roughly 79% occurring only once. Sequencing was carried out using PBMCs. The origin of the receptors is a male donor in good health and CMV-seronegative.

The CDR3 sequence is CASRSRGGITWTQYF. The CDR3 coding sequence is TGTGCAAGTCGCTCCCGGGGGGGAATTACGTGGACGCAGTATTTT. The chain combines TRBV12-2 with TRBJ2-3; the table's TRBD2 call for D was not verified on the DNA. TRBV12-2 is a known pseudogene. The CDR3 is made up of 15 amino acids.

J is TRBJ2-3 and V is TRBV4-2, with 12 bases matching TRBD2. Trimming removed 2 bases from V and 4 bases from J; junction bases left unmatched: 7. This CDR3 contains 17 residues. Germline CDR1 reads LGHNA; CDR2 reads YNFKEQ. The CDR3 reads CASSQLSSGGGADTQYF. The CDR3 coding sequence is TGTGCCAGCAGCCAACTATCTAGCGGGGGGGGTGCAGATACGCAGTATTTT.

This clone has just a few counts. The chain couples TRBV18 to TRBJ1-2; 7 bases line up with TRBD1. This CDR3 has 14 residues. Trimming at V came to 8 bases and at J to 3 bases, leaving 9 bases not matched to a gene. Germline CDR1 KGHSH, CDR2 LQKENI. As DNA, the CDR3 is TGTGCCAGCAAACAACAAACAGGGGACTATGGCTACACCTTC. Residues: CASKQQTGDYGYTF.

The CDR3 DNA reads TGTGCCACCAGCATCCACAGGGGGAGCACAGATACGCAGTATTTT. Amino acids: CATSIHRGSTDTQYF. The chain has TRBV15 and TRBJ2-3, with 8 bases aligning to TRBD1. With 4 bases clipped from V and 0 bases from J, the junction kept 3 bases outside the gene matches. The germline gives CDR1 LNHNV, CDR2 YYDKDF (reference sequence). This CDR3 contains 15 residues.

This chain connects TRBV5-1 to TRBJ2-4, with TRBD2 matching 11 bases. The germline gives CDR1 SGHRS, CDR2 YFSETQ. With V trimmed by 3 bases and J by 8 bases, 4 bases remained unmatched. The CDR3 extends over 14 amino acids. CDR3 amino acids: CASSWGLAEDIQYF. DNA of the CDR3: TGCGCCAGCAGCTGGGGACTAGCGGAGGACATTCAGTACTTC.

This clone showed up just a few times. J is TRBJ2-7 and V is TRBV5-1; possible D gene TRBD1, 6 bases. V was trimmed by 0 bases and J by 3 bases, leaving 13 bases between them. CDR3 length: 15 amino acids. The germline CDR1 and CDR2 sequences are SGHRS and YFSETQ. The CDR3 coding sequence is TGCGCCAGCAGCTTGGTAGGGGGAAAGGGCTACGAGCAGTACTTC. Translated: CASSLVGGKGYEQYF.

V gene TRBV28 combines with J gene TRBJ1-1, with D hard to call. The V end was cut by 3 bases, the J end by 7 bases, with 9 bases between. CDR3 length equals 12 residues. The germline V gene encodes CDR1 MDHEN and CDR2 SYDVKM. The CDR3 sequence is CASSFVGFEAFF. The CDR3 DNA follows: TGTGCCAGCAGTTTTGTCGGGTTTGAAGCTTTCTTT.

The chain employs TRBV28 and TRBJ1-1; the D gene is possibly TRBD1 (6 bases). Germline V CDR1 and CDR2: MDHEN, SYDVKM. Trimming shortened V by 2 bases and J by 5 bases, and 15 bases separated the two germline ends. This CDR3 region has 15 residues. CDR3 protein: CASSLSRGAGTEAFF. DNA for the CDR3: TGTGCCAGCAGTTTAAGCCGGGGGGCAGGTACTGAAGCTTTCTTT.

The chain is built from TRBV2 and TRBJ1-5, with 8 bases lining up with TRBD1. The V and J ends lost 1 base and 9 bases, in that order; junction bases with no gene match: 5. Germline V gene sequence: CDR1 SNHLY, CDR2 FYNNEI. The CDR3 runs 14 residues. The chain's CDR3 is CASSEGQGIGPQHF. The CDR3 region has the DNA TGTGCCAGCAGTGAAGGACAGGGGATCGGGCCCCAGCATTTT.